Listed below are T cell receptor beta chains from one sample, sequenced in a study of cytomegalovirus exposure and HLA in healthy donors. The method was immunoSEQ multiplex PCR; TCRdb's version includes in-frame clones alone and lacks a portion of them. Here the sample spans under 200,000 clones, 82% being singletons. The sample comprised PBMCs. The receptors originated from a woman aged 18 to 35 in good health and CMV-seronegative. Both conserved end residues are part of each CDR3. The D gene is left open where the match is weak. Size is omitted from some rows. Given values are once, few, many or a class for expanded clones.

j_call: TRBJ2-7
v_call: TRBV7-9
d_call: .
clone_size: .
cdr3_nt: TGTGCCAGCAGCCCACCGGACAGTAGCTCCTACGAGCAGTACTTC
cdr3_aa: CASSPPDSSSYEQYF

j_call: TRBJ1-1
v_call: TRBV30
d_call: .
clone_size: .
cdr3_nt: TGTGCCTGGAGTGCTGACGAGGGTGGCACTGAAGCTTTCTTT
cdr3_aa: CAWSADEGGTEAFF

j_call: TRBJ2-3
v_call: TRBV7-2
d_call: .
clone_size: once
cdr3_nt: TGTGCCAGCAGCTTACAGGGTTCAGATACGCAGTATTTT
cdr3_aa: CASSLQGSDTQYF

j_call: TRBJ2-2
v_call: TRBV4-3
d_call: TRBD1
clone_size: .
cdr3_nt: TGCGCCAGCAGCCAAGAGCCAGGGGGCGAATCCGGGGAGCTGTTTTTT
cdr3_aa: CASSQEPGGESGELFF

j_call: TRBJ2-7
v_call: TRBV4-3
d_call: TRBD2
clone_size: few
cdr3_nt: TGCGCCAGCAGCGCAAGCGGACTAGTTGGGGACGAGCAGTACTTC
cdr3_aa: CASSASGLVGDEQYF

j_call: TRBJ1-4
v_call: TRBV27
d_call: .
clone_size: .
cdr3_nt: TGTGCCAGCAGTTTAACGGGGTCTAATGAAAAACTGTTTTTT
cdr3_aa: CASSLTGSNEKLFF

j_call: TRBJ1-2
v_call: TRBV27
d_call: TRBD1
clone_size: .
cdr3_nt: TGTGCCTCAAAGGCGGCCGACAGGGACTATGGCTACACCTTC
cdr3_aa: CASKAADRDYGYTF

j_call: TRBJ2-5
v_call: TRBV4-1
d_call: TRBD1
clone_size: .
cdr3_nt: TGCGCCAGCAGCCTTGAGGACAGGGAAGAGACCCAGTACTTC
cdr3_aa: CASSLEDREETQYF

j_call: TRBJ1-6
v_call: TRBV27
d_call: .
clone_size: few
cdr3_nt: TGTGCCAGCAGTGATCGACCGGGTAGCTCCTATAATTCACCCCTCCACTTT
cdr3_aa: CASSDRPGSSYNSPLHF

j_call: TRBJ2-5
v_call: TRBV4-1
d_call: .
clone_size: once
cdr3_nt: TGCGCCAGCAGCCAGACATTCCAGGAGACCCAGTACTTC
cdr3_aa: CASSQTFQETQYF

j_call: TRBJ2-7
v_call: TRBV6-5
d_call: TRBD2
clone_size: .
cdr3_nt: TGTGCCAGCAGTTCCGGACTAGCGGGATACTACGAGCAGTACTTC
cdr3_aa: CASSSGLAGYYEQYF

j_call: TRBJ2-6
v_call: TRBV9
d_call: TRBD2
clone_size: .
cdr3_nt: TGTGCCAGCAGCGTAGCTGGGGGGGCTGGGGCCAACGTCCTGACTTTC
cdr3_aa: CASSVAGGAGANVLTF

j_call: TRBJ2-2
v_call: TRBV25-1
d_call: .
clone_size: .
cdr3_nt: TGTGCCAGATCCTCAAGGGGCAGGAGAAACACCGGGGAGCTGTTTTTT
cdr3_aa: CARSSRGRRNTGELFF

j_call: TRBJ2-7
v_call: TRBV13
d_call: .
clone_size: .
cdr3_nt: TGTGCCAGCGGACCTCGAGCGGGCCCCCGGGGAGAGCAGTACTTC
cdr3_aa: CASGPRAGPRGEQYF

j_call: TRBJ1-5
v_call: TRBV29-1
d_call: .
clone_size: .
cdr3_nt: TGCAGCGTCAAAGACAGCCATAGCAATCAGCCCCAGCATTTT
cdr3_aa: CSVKDSHSNQPQHF

j_call: TRBJ1-1
v_call: TRBV5-1
d_call: TRBD1
clone_size: few
cdr3_nt: TGCGCCAGCAGCACCTATCAGGGGGCCGGCACTGAAGCTTTCTTT
cdr3_aa: CASSTYQGAGTEAFF

j_call: TRBJ1-4
v_call: TRBV27
d_call: .
clone_size: .
cdr3_nt: TGTGCCAGCAGTTTATCGAAGGAGGTCGTGGTCGGTGCAACTAATGAAAAACTGTTTTTT
cdr3_aa: CASSLSKEVVVGATNEKLFF